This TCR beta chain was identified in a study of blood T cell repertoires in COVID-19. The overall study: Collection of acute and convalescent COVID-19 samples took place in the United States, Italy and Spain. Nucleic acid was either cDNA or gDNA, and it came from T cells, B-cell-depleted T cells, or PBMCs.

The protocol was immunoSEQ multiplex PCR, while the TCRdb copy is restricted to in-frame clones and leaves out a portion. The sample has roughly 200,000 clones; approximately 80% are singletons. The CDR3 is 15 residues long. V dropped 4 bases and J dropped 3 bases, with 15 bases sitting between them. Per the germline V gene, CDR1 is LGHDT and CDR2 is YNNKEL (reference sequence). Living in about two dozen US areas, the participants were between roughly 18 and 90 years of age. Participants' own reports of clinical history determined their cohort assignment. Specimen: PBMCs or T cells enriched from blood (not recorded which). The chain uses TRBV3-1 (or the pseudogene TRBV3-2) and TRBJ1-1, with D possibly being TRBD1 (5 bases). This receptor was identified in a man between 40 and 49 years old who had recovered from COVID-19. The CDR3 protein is CASSRGGGWDTEAFF. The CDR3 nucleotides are TGTGCCAGCAGCCGGGGCGGCGGTTGGGACACTGAAGCTTTCTTT.